The following is a TCR beta chain sequence with its context. Its antigen remains undetermined. No much larger clone is present one base from it, and per-base qualities are unavailable. The data stem from a study of shared clonotypes between healthy human individuals (dated by TCRdb to 2020 to 2021). At the level of the whole study: Three men and a couple of women, aged 18 to 49 years, made up the cohort. For each donor, CD4 naive and CD4 memory were each given three plates, CD8 naive was given two plates, and CD8 memory was given one plate. To estimate repertoire size and how much clonotype sharing occurs between individuals, the study deeply sequenced the blood TCR repertoires of a handful of healthy adults. To increase sequencing depth and limit assay-specific biases, TCR repertoire library preparation and sequencing were carried out by different laboratories using diverse techniques. Each donor's leukapheresis produced roughly between about 0.9 and 9.5 billion PBMCs. Study-wide findings and limitations: Clonotypes shared by all four sorted-subset donors showed higher generation probabilities than non-shared clonotypes. Rarefaction of sorted-subset datasets indicated incomplete sequencing despite the large sequencing depth. Naive subsets generally had larger estimated clonotype richness than memory subsets. Roughly 5% of naive CD4, 3.5% of naive CD8, 2% to 2.5% of memory CD4, and less than 0.45% of memory CD8 clonotypes were shared across a handful of donors. The small number of donors limited the genetic and exposure-history diversity represented. Pairwise subsampling led to the expectation that sequencing depth would affect the degree of clonotype sharing among donors. Sampling was restricted to blood, and TCR repertoires in tissue are likely to differ from TCR repertoires in blood.

The CDR1 and CDR2 encoded by the germline V gene are SGHDT and YYEEEE. V lost 0 bases and J lost 2 bases; the stretch between them is 11 bases long. The CDR3 goes from the cysteine to the phenylalanine over 16 residues. Only the CDR3 part of the read is kept: 48 bases, read in frame from the first base. Using the deep immunoSEQ assay, multiplex PCR amplified TCR CDR3 regions from genomic DNA. Extracted genomic DNA from each cell subset was spread evenly across all wells of several immunoSEQ 96-well plates, with each plate serving as a replicate. Each replicate PCR for sorted subsets received around 200 ng genomic DNA, equal to about 30,000 T cell genomes. The purified libraries were quantified using a Qubit 3.0 fluorometer, sized with a Bioanalyzer 2100, and then quantified again using the KAPA Library Quantification kit. A separate single-read 150-cycle Illumina NextSeq 550 flow cell was used to sequence each immunoSEQ 96-well plate. The authors' pipeline ran thus. Because only junctional sequences without quality scores were contained in the immunoSEQ output, filtering matching that applied to full-length reads could not be performed. Sequences were annotated with PyIR, a Python wrapper for IgBLAST v1.9, using IMGT germline references to assign V/J genes and CDR3. Reads were removed for weak V/J assignments (E-value above 1e-6), missing CDR3, stop codons, out-of-frame junctions, or ambiguous translated residues. V3J clonotypes were defined as sequences sharing the same inferred V gene, J gene, and CDR3 amino acid sequence. The percentage overlap between two repertoires was calculated by dividing the number of shared unique clonotypes by the size of the smaller repertoire. Three approaches were used to assess repertoire richness: RTK rarefaction, the Chao1 estimator, and Recon v2.1 estimates of unobserved clonotypes. OLGA was used to compute generation probabilities for all TCRbeta clonotypes that the gDNA method yielded from a few donors. In TCRdb, the immuneACCESS table is reduced to in-frame sequences with V and J assigned. These tables do not hold every clone; where another copy was compared, an unresolved V gene accounts for under half, and the others remain unexplained. The V and J calls and clone size were taken over from that table, and D and trimming were inferred from the DNA. For this sample there are 2.5 million or so clones; over 85% appear just once. The ten largest clonotypes hold 0.13% to 0.15% of the sample.

The donors were healthy, HIV-negative adults who had no recently reported acute infections or vaccinations. Every donor was a Caucasian adult residing in Nashville, Tennessee, USA. CD4+ T cells were enriched by magnetic negative selection, after which naive cells were positively selected on CD45RA and the negative fraction was taken as the memory subset. After blood collection by leukapheresis, PBMCs were isolated using Ficoll-Histopaque density gradient centrifugation and then cryopreserved in the vapor phase of liquid nitrogen. Analytical flow cytometry was used to check the purity and quantity of every magnetically sorted T cell population. From each sorted fraction, genomic DNA was isolated and quantified by UV absorbance on a Nanodrop 2000c.

The chain links TRBV5-6 with TRBJ2-2, with no confidently assigned D gene. This receptor was taken from a man aged 18 to 35 in good health. The sequenced sample consisted of naive CD4+ T cells sorted from blood. In light of the paper, this sample's cell subset or site label describes: CD45RA+ positively selected. Here the CDR3 is given as CASSLEFSRNTGELFF. The nucleotide sequence reads as follows: TGTGCCAGCAGCTTGGAATTTTCCAGAAACACCGGGGAGCTGTTTTTT.